This TCR beta chain was captured by sequencing in a study of CD8+CD57+ T cells in acquired aplastic anemia. With regard to this clonotype: Its antigen remains unidentified.

Genomic DNA acted as the template from which TCR beta VDJ combination and CDR3 sequence profiling were carried out. TCRdb passed the reads through MiXCR, listing each CDR3 protein once. The table shows more than 150,000 distinct CDR3 sequences, with about 64% occurring only once. This CDR3 comprises 15 residues. CDR1 SGHKS and CDR2 YYEKEE come from the germline V gene (reference sequence). V lost 0 bases, J lost 4 bases, and 12 bases lay in between. General study points: Nearly 30 CD8+ CDR3 sequences were shared between patients and controls.

The sequencing sample was made of sorted CD4+, CD8+, or CD8+CD57+ T cells (not recorded which) from PBMCs. The chain combines TRBV5-5 with TRBJ2-3; D could derive from TRBD1 or TRBD2 (6 bases each). The clonotype comes from a human donor with severe aplastic anemia or a healthy control (not recorded which). This chain's CDR3 is CASSLGGAQADTQYF. The CDR3 DNA reads as TGTGCCAGCAGCTTGGGGGGGGCTCAGGCAGATACGCAGTATTTT.